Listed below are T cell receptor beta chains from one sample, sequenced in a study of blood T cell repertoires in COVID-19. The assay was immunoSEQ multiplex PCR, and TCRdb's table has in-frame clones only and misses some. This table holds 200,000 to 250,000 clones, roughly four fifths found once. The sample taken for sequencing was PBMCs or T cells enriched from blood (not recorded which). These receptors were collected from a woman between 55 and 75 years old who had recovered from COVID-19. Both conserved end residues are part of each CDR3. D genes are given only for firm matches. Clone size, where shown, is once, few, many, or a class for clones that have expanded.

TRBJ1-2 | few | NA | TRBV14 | CASSQEDRGYGYTF | TGTGCCAGCAGCCAAGAGGATCGGGGGTATGGCTACACCTTC
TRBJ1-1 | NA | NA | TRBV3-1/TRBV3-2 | CASTPRETSEAFF | TGTGCCAGCACCCCCCGGGAAACGAGTGAAGCTTTCTTT
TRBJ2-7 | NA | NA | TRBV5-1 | CASSGTSSSYEQYF | TGCGCCAGCAGTGGGACTTCTAGCTCCTACGAGCAGTACTTC
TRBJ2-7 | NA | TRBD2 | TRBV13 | CASSARTTGGSEQYF | TGTGCCAGCAGCGCGAGGACTACCGGGGGGAGCGAGCAGTACTTC
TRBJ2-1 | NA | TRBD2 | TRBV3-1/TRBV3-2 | CASSQEASGGDNEQFF | TGTGCCAGCAGCCAAGAAGCTAGCGGGGGGGACAATGAGCAGTTCTTC
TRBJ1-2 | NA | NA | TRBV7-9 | CASSSPGGFYYGYTF | TGTGCCAGCAGCTCCCCGGGGGGGTTTTACTATGGCTACACCTTC
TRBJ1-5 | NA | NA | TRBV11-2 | CASSLNGGPYSNQPQHF | TGTGCCAGCAGCCTCAACGGGGGTCCATATAGCAATCAGCCCCAGCATTTT
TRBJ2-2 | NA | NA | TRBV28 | CASGEGEGTGELFF | TGTGCCAGCGGCGAAGGAGAAGGTACCGGGGAGCTGTTTTTT
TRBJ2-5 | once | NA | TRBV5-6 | CASSLRETQYF | TGTGCCAGCAGCCTGAGAGAGACCCAGTACTTC
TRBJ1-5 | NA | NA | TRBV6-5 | CASTRGGRQPQHF | TGTGCCAGCACCCGGGGGGGGAGGCAGCCCCAGCATTTT
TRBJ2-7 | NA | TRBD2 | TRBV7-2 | CASRDGTSGSYEQYF | TGTGCCAGCAGGGACGGGACTAGCGGGAGTTACGAGCAGTACTTC
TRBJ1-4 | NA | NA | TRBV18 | CASSRDTGENEKLFF | TGTGCCAGCTCGCGAGACACGGGGGAGAATGAAAAACTGTTTTTT
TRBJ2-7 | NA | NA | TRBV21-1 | CASSPTRGSRSSYEQYF | TGTGCCAGCAGCCCGACCCGGGGGTCCAGGAGCTCCTACGAGCAGTACTTC
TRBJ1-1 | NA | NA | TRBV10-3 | CAISEAAMNTEAFF | TGTGCCATCAGTGAGGCAGCGATGAACACTGAAGCTTTCTTT
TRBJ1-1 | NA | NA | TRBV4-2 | CASSPDEGGGTEAFF | TGTGCCAGCAGCCCAGATGAGGGCGGCGGCACTGAAGCTTTCTTT
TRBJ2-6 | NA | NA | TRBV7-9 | CASSLGISGANVLTF | TGTGCCAGCAGCTTAGGTATATCTGGGGCCAACGTCCTGACTTTC
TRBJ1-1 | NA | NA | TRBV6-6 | CASSYSRSPAFF | TGTGCCAGCAGTTACTCGCGCTCACCGGCTTTCTTT
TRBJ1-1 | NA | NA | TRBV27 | CASRHHMNTEAFF | TGTGCCAGCAGACATCACATGAACACTGAAGCTTTCTTT
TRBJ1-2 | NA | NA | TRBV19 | CASSIDLESSYTF | TGTGCCAGTAGTATAGATCTTGAGTCAAGCTACACCTTC
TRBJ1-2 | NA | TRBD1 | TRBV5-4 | CASSRGGTGESLYGYTF | TGTGCCAGCAGCCGCGGCGGGACAGGGGAGTCCCTCTATGGCTACACCTTC
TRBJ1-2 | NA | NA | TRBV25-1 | CASSESRGGNYGYTF | TGTGCCAGCAGTGAATCAAGGGGGGGTAACTATGGCTACACCTTC
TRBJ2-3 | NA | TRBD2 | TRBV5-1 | CASSSSGGPDTQYF | TGCGCCAGCAGCTCTAGCGGGGGGCCAGATACGCAGTATTTT
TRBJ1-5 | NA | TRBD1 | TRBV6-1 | CASSANRGGVSNQPQHF | TGTGCCAGCAGTGCCAACAGGGGGGGTGTCAGCAATCAGCCCCAGCATTTT
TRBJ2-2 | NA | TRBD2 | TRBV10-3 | CAIWASGSPGELFF | TGTGCCATCTGGGCTAGCGGGTCCCCCGGGGAGCTGTTTTTT
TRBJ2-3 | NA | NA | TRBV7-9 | CASSPPGTDTQYF | TGTGCCAGCAGCCCCCCGGGAACAGATACGCAGTATTTT
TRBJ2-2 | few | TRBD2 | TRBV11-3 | CASAKAGVQNTGELFF | TGTGCCAGCGCGAAAGCGGGAGTCCAGAACACCGGGGAGCTGTTTTTT
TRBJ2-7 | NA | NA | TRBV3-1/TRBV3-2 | CASSQDGTYEQYF | TGTGCCAGCAGCCAAGATGGCACCTACGAGCAGTACTTC
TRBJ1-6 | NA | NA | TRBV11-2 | CASSFYPLDSRNSPLHF | TGTGCCAGCAGCTTTTATCCCTTAGACAGTAGAAATTCACCCCTCCACTTT
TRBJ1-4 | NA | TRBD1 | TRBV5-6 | CASSLERDRGLENEKLFF | TGTGCCAGCAGCTTGGAAAGGGACAGGGGGTTGGAAAATGAAAAACTGTTTTTT
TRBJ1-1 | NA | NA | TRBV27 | CASSSTGWTEAFF | TGTGCCAGCAGTTCCACAGGGTGGACTGAAGCTTTCTTT
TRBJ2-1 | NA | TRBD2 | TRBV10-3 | CAISVLAQSSYNEQFF | TGTGCCATCAGTGTACTAGCGCAAAGCTCCTACAATGAGCAGTTCTTC
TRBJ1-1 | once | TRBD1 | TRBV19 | CASSIGAGGTEAFF | TGTGCCAGTAGTATAGGGGCAGGGGGCACTGAAGCTTTCTTT
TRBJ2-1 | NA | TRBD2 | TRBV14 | CASSQGWGSGGPEEQFF | TGTGCCAGCAGCCAAGGGTGGGGAAGCGGGGGTCCAGAGGAGCAGTTCTTC
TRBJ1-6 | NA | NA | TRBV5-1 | CASSLGQDNSPLHF | TGCGCCAGCAGCTTGGGACAGGATAATTCACCCCTCCACTTT
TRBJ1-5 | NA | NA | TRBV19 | CASSMGHRGVGPQHF | TGTGCCAGTAGTATGGGTCATCGGGGGGTTGGGCCCCAGCATTTT
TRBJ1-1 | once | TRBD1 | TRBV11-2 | CASSLAAGGRITEAFF | TGTGCCAGCAGCTTAGCTGCAGGGGGCCGGATCACTGAAGCTTTCTTT
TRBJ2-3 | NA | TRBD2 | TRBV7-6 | CASSLELAGAPGTDTQYF | TGTGCCAGCAGCTTAGAACTAGCGGGAGCTCCCGGCACAGATACGCAGTATTTT
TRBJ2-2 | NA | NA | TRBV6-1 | CASSEELVNTGELFF | TGTGCCAGCAGTGAAGAATTAGTGAACACCGGGGAGCTGTTTTTT
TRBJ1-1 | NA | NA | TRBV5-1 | CASSFGSSTEAFF | TGCGCCAGCAGCTTTGGGAGTAGTACTGAAGCTTTCTTT
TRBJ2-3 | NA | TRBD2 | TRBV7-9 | CASSLGVAGGLDTQYF | TGTGCCAGCAGCTTAGGCGTTGCGGGGGGGCTGGATACGCAGTATTTT
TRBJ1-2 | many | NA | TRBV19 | CASTILGGTDGYTF | TGTGCCAGCACCATCTTGGGGGGAACGGATGGCTACACCTTC
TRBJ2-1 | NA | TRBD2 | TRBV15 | CATKGLAGRNEQFF | TGTGCCACCAAGGGACTAGCGGGGCGGAATGAGCAGTTCTTC
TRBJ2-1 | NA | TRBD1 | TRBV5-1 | CASSPGQGTYNEQFF | TGCGCCAGCAGCCCGGGACAGGGCACCTACAATGAGCAGTTCTTC
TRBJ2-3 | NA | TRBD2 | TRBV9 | CASSAELAGSTDTQYF | TGTGCCAGCAGCGCCGAACTAGCGGGGAGCACAGATACGCAGTATTTT
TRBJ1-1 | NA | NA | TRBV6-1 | CASSEDREAFF | TGTGCCAGCAGTGAAGACAGGGAAGCTTTCTTT
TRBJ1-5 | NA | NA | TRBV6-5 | CAARRSYSNQPQHF | TGTGCCGCGAGGCGGAGTTATAGCAATCAGCCCCAGCATTTT
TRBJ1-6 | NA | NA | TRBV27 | CASSLRRGAPDGTLHF | TGTGCCAGCAGTTTACGTCGGGGGGCCCCGGATGGGACCCTCCACTTT
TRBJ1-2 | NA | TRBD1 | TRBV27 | CASRMTGGYGYTF | TGTGCCAGCAGAATGACAGGGGGCTATGGCTACACCTTC
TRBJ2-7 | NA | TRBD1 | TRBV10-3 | CAISESTRTGRNEQYF | TGTGCCATCAGTGAGTCGACAAGGACAGGGAGGAACGAGCAGTACTTC
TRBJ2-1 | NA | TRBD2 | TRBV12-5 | CASGLSGREQFF | TGTGCTAGTGGCCTTAGCGGGAGGGAGCAGTTCTTC
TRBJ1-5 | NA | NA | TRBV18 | CASSPTANQPQHF | TGTGCCAGCTCACCGACAGCTAATCAGCCCCAGCATTTT
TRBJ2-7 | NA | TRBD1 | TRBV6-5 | CASREETGRYEQYF | TGTGCCAGCAGGGAGGAGACAGGGAGATACGAGCAGTACTTC
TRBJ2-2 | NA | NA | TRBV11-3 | CASSPGSGELFF | TGTGCCAGCAGCCCAGGCTCCGGGGAGCTGTTTTTT
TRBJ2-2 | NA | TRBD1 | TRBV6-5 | CASKTGANTGELFF | TGTGCCAGCAAGACAGGGGCGAACACCGGGGAGCTGTTTTTT
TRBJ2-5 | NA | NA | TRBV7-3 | CASSLTGGQETQYF | TGTGCCAGCAGCTTAACGGGGGGCCAAGAGACCCAGTACTTC
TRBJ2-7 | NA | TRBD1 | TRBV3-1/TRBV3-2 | CASSQKGTGVYEQYF | TGTGCCAGCAGCCAAAAGGGGACAGGAGTTTACGAGCAGTACTTC
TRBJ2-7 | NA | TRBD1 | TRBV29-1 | CSVEFTGAEWEQYF | TGCAGCGTTGAATTCACAGGGGCCGAATGGGAGCAGTACTTC
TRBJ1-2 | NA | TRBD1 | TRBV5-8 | CASSARQGNYGYTF | TGTGCCAGCAGCGCCAGACAGGGGAACTATGGCTACACCTTC